One T cell receptor beta chain is described in this entry. Its antigen specificity is not known. Base qualities are not at hand, and no much larger clone is one base apart. CDR1 is given as SNHLY and CDR2 as FYNNEI, both from the germline V gene. V is clipped by 7 bases and J by 3 bases, and the sequence between their germline boundaries is 13 bases long. Inclusive of the bounding cysteine and phenylalanine, the CDR3 is 13 residues long. Only the CDR3 part of the read is kept: 39 bases, read in frame from the first base. The data were obtained in a study of blood T cell repertoires in COVID-19 (dated by TCRdb to 2018 to 2021). Looking at the study overall: The collaborator samples originated in the United States, Italy and Spain and spanned the acute and convalescent phases of COVID-19. The prospective study material was composed of cDNA or gDNA derived from T cells, B-cell-depleted T cells, or PBMCs. Deeply sampled blood TCRbeta repertoires from subjects exposed to, actively infected with, or recovered from COVID-19 were included in the dataset. The repertoires were released in a freely available public database meant as a resource for research on the immune response to SARS-CoV-2. The samples were drawn from the first 160 participants of the ongoing ImmuneRACE study and from 1,200 or so subjects provided by 6 global collaborators. Nearly every sample came with metadata listing a de-identified subject ID, COVID-19 status, age in years and sex. Where available, HLA class I and class II types were taken from metadata supplied by the sample provider and were not determined by assay-based typing.

In the prospective study, participants were about 18 to 95 years old, resided in fewer than 25 geographic areas of the United States, and were enrolled through a virtual design. Cohort assignment in the prospective study relied on participant-reported clinical history from a screening survey and a study questionnaire. Recovered participants in ImmuneRACE Cohort 3 were defined by two consecutive negative NP/OP PCR tests, clearance by a healthcare professional, or resolution of symptoms. In the prospective study, whole blood, serum and a nasopharyngeal or oropharyngeal swab were collected from each participant by mobile phlebotomists. Over a roughly 2-month period, participants in the prospective study had the option of providing additional blood draws and questionnaires. Before DNA extraction, prospective study blood samples were shipped either frozen or at room temperature. What the work shows at the level of the full study, not this receptor alone: The amount of clinical and demographic metadata varied by source and participant and was provided uncurated.

TCRbeta CDR3 regions were amplified from genomic DNA by means of the immunoSEQ Assay, a bias-controlled multiplex PCR. As for the original processing: The number of nucleated cells in each sample was estimated from the amplification of reference gene primers within the assay. To quantify the absolute abundance of each unique TCRbeta CDR3 rearrangement, sequence reads were collapsed and filtered. For each sample, productive Simpson clonality was calculated as the square root of Simpson's diversity index across productive rearrangements. As stored in TCRdb, this immuneACCESS dataset retains in-frame rearrangements with V and J assigned. A fraction of the clones does not appear; measured against another copy, unresolved V genes explain less than half of the discrepancy, and the remainder lacks a known reason. V and J calls plus clone size are reproduced from that table; the DNA served to infer D and trimming. The sample records around 310,000 clones, roughly 88% of which are singletons. The ten largest clones represent about 5% of the sample.

Rearrangement joined TRBV2 to TRBJ2-7; perhaps TRBD1 is the D gene, with 5 bases matching. This sequence was found in a man younger than 40 who had recovered from COVID-19. Sequenced material: PBMCs or T cells enriched from blood (not recorded which). The DNA reads TGTGCCAGCAAGAATCCAGGGCGCTACGAGCAGTACTTC. Its translation reads: CASKNPGRYEQYF.